A selection of T cell receptor beta chains follows, all from one sample in a study of cytomegalovirus exposure and HLA in healthy donors. Sequencing used immunoSEQ multiplex PCR; TCRdb keeps in-frame clones, though not all of them. The sample includes around 37,000 clones, roughly 81% of them seen just once. Sequencing was carried out using PBMCs. Receptors originate from a man aged 30 to 45 in good health and CMV-seronegative. CDR3s include the opening cysteine and the closing phenylalanine or tryptophan. D genes are given only for firm matches. Clone size is shown for a subset of rows, as once, few, many or a class of expanded clone.

>.|TRBV27|19|TRBJ2-1|.
CASPVYCDKEGSVDNEQFF
TGTGCCAGCCCAGTTTACTGTGACAAGGAGGGGAGTGTAGACAATGAGCAGTTCTTC
>.|TRBV6-4|13|TRBJ1-1|.
CASSRGSHTEAFF
TGTGCCAGCAGTAGGGGGTCGCACACTGAAGCTTTCTTT
>once|TRBV5-1|17|TRBJ2-7|TRBD2
CASSFQVAGNPGHEQYF
TGCGCCAGCAGCTTTCAGGTAGCGGGCAACCCCGGCCACGAGCAGTACTTC
>.|TRBV9|15|TRBJ2-5|TRBD2
CASSLSGRAVETQYF
TGTGCCAGCAGCTTAAGCGGGAGGGCCGTGGAGACCCAGTACTTC
>.|TRBV20-1|11|TRBJ2-7|TRBD2
CSAGHSRAGGF
TGCAGTGCCGGACACTCACGAGCGGGAGGCTTC
>.|TRBV9|14|TRBJ1-2|.
CASSAGGRLYGYTF
TGTGCCAGCAGCGCCGGGGGTCGCCTCTATGGCTACACCTTC
>few|TRBV5-1|15|TRBJ1-4|TRBD1
CASSESGTANEKLFF
TGCGCCAGCAGCGAGTCCGGGACAGCAAATGAAAAACTGTTTTTT
>.|TRBV27|13|TRBJ1-5|.
CASNRGSNQPQHF
TGTGCCAGCAACCGGGGGAGCAATCAGCCCCAGCATTTT
>.|TRBV5-5|15|TRBJ2-1|.
CASSLDEIPYNEQFF
TGTGCCAGCAGCTTGGACGAGATACCCTACAATGAGCAGTTCTTC
>.|TRBV5-1|16|TRBJ2-7|TRBD2
CASSPHRLAGGFEQYF
TGCGCCAGCAGCCCGCACCGACTAGCGGGAGGTTTCGAGCAGTACTTC
>.|TRBV14|14|TRBJ2-3|.
CASSLLGSTDTQYF
TGTGCCAGCAGCCTACTAGGGAGCACAGATACGCAGTATTTT
>once|TRBV29-1|11|TRBJ2-1|.
CSAQGVLGQFF
TGCAGCGCTCAAGGGGTTCTTGGGCAGTTCTTC
>.|TRBV6-1|15|TRBJ1-6|TRBD1
CASSGPGGWESPLHF
TGTGCCAGCAGTGGTCCAGGGGGCTGGGAATCACCCCTCCACTTT
>.|TRBV11-2|14|TRBJ2-2|.
CASSLSANTGELFF
TGTGCCAGCAGCTTATCCGCGAACACCGGGGAGCTGTTTTTT
>.|TRBV27|15|TRBJ1-5|.
CASSLHEDSNQPQHF
TGTGCCAGCAGTCTCCACGAGGATAGCAATCAGCCCCAGCATTTT
>.|TRBV2|13|TRBJ1-6|.
CASREVNNSPLHF
TGTGCCAGCCGGGAGGTCAATAATTCACCCCTCCACTTT
>few|TRBV19|16|TRBJ2-1|.
CASSIFETLTYNEQFF
TGTGCCAGTAGTATATTTGAGACACTGACCTACAATGAGCAGTTCTTC
>.|TRBV5-1|15|TRBJ2-1|TRBD1
CASSPGQGSYNEQFF
TGCGCCAGCAGCCCCGGACAGGGTTCCTACAATGAGCAGTTCTTC
>.|TRBV5-6|17|TRBJ1-5|TRBD1
CASSLGLQGANNQPQHF
TGTGCCAGCAGCTTGGGTTTACAGGGGGCGAACAATCAGCCCCAGCATTTT
>few|TRBV5-1|15|TRBJ1-1|TRBD1
CASSRGQGMNTEAFF
TGCGCCAGCAGCCGGGGACAGGGAATGAACACTGAAGCTTTCTTT
>.|TRBV29-1|13|TRBJ2-2|TRBD2
CSVGTSGTGELFF
TGCAGCGTTGGGACTAGCGGTACCGGGGAGCTGTTTTTT
>.|TRBV15|14|TRBJ2-7|.
CATSREREWGEQYF
TGTGCCACCAGCAGAGAGAGGGAATGGGGCGAGCAGTACTTC
>.|TRBV4-2|17|TRBJ2-1|.
CASSQDFSGGSYNEQFF
TGTGCCAGCAGCCAAGATTTCAGCGGAGGGTCCTACAATGAGCAGTTCTTC
>.|TRBV2|12|TRBJ2-1|.
CASSDDSNEQFF
TGTGCCAGCAGTGACGACAGCAATGAGCAGTTCTTC
>.|TRBV7-9|15|TRBJ1-2|.
CASSPNLRDINGYTF
TGTGCCAGCAGCCCCAACCTGAGGGATATAAATGGCTACACCTTC
>.|TRBV5-1|15|TRBJ2-5|TRBD1
CASRGTGEGRETQYF
TGCGCCAGCAGGGGGACAGGGGAAGGGAGAGAGACCCAGTACTTC
>few|TRBV6-5|12|TRBJ1-1|.
CASSAGQTEAFF
TGTGCCAGCAGCGCCGGACAGACTGAAGCTTTCTTT
>.|TRBV28|15|TRBJ2-1|TRBD1
CASSLPQGTYNEQFF
TGTGCCAGCAGTTTACCACAGGGGACATACAATGAGCAGTTCTTC
>.|TRBV6-5|15|TRBJ1-2|.
CASSQPGLTNYGYTF
TGTGCCAGCAGTCAACCGGGACTGACGAACTATGGCTACACCTTC
>.|TRBV6-1|13|TRBJ1-1|.
CASRTGGITEAFF
TGTGCCAGCAGAACGGGGGGCATCACTGAAGCTTTCTTT
>.|TRBV5-1|15|TRBJ2-5|.
CASSLEAGRPAAQYF
TGCGCCAGCAGCTTGGAGGCGGGGCGGCCGGCGGCCCAGTACTTC
>.|TRBV10-1|14|TRBJ2-1|TRBD1
CASSGTPTGNEQFF
TGCGCCAGCAGTGGGACACCGACAGGGAATGAGCAGTTCTTC
>.|TRBV5-4|15|TRBJ2-5|.
CASSYRRDYQETQYF
TGTGCCAGCAGCTACAGACGGGACTACCAAGAGACCCAGTACTTC
>.|TRBV5-1|17|TRBJ2-3|.
CASSLGQREPSTDTQYF
TGCGCCAGCAGCTTGGGACAGCGCGAACCAAGCACAGATACGCAGTATTTT
>.|TRBV2|15|TRBJ2-4|TRBD2
CASMDPRGVGNIQYF
TGTGCCAGCATGGACCCTCGGGGGGTGGGGAACATTCAGTACTTC
>.|TRBV5-5|15|TRBJ2-5|.
CASSLAGLELETQYF
TGTGCCAGCAGCTTGGCCGGTTTGGAGTTGGAGACCCAGTACTTC
>.|TRBV15|13|TRBJ2-2|.
CATSTLIDGELFF
TGTGCCACCAGCACGCTAATAGACGGGGAGCTGTTTTTT
>.|TRBV10-1|15|TRBJ2-1|TRBD1
CASSHRGQGSNEQFF
TGCGCCAGCAGCCATCGGGGACAGGGGTCAAATGAGCAGTTCTTC
>.|TRBV9|15|TRBJ1-4|TRBD1
CASSASTGGTEKLFF
TGTGCCAGCAGCGCGAGCACAGGGGGCACTGAAAAACTGTTTTTT
>.|TRBV30|15|TRBJ2-1|.
CAWSVGAGTYNEQFF
TGTGCCTGGAGTGTTGGGGCAGGTACTTACAATGAGCAGTTCTTC
>few|TRBV5-1|13|TRBJ2-1|.
CASSLGSFNEQFF
TGCGCCAGCAGCTTGGGTAGCTTCAATGAGCAGTTCTTC
>.|TRBV7-9|15|TRBJ1-2|TRBD1
CASSLRDRPNYGYPF
TGTGCCAGCAGCCTTCGGGACAGACCTAACTATGGCTACCCCTTC
>.|TRBV2|14|TRBJ2-7|.
CASSEMVQDGEQYF
TGTGCCAGCAGTGAAATGGTCCAGGATGGCGAGCAGTACTTC
>.|TRBV21-1|11|TRBJ2-7|.
CASSKGTGRPF
TGTGCCAGCAGCAAAGGGACGGGGAGGCCTTTC
>.|TRBV29-1|14|TRBJ2-5|TRBD2
CSVKGLAGGETQYF
TGCAGCGTAAAGGGACTAGCGGGAGGGGAGACCCAGTACTTC
>.|TRBV10-3|13|TRBJ2-2|.
CAITARMHGELFF
TGTGCCATCACCGCTAGAATGCACGGGGAGCTGTTTTTT
>.|TRBV28|14|TRBJ2-3|.
CASSRVGSTDTQYF
TGTGCCAGCAGCAGGGTCGGTAGCACAGATACGCAGTATTTT
>.|TRBV13|16|TRBJ1-6|.
CASSLGPGSGRGTLHF
TGTGCCAGCAGCTTAGGCCCCGGGTCTGGCCGCGGGACCCTCCACTTT
>few|TRBV5-1|14|TRBJ1-4|.
CASSLAGSGEKLFF
TGCGCCAGCAGCTTGGCAGGGTCTGGGGAAAAACTGTTTTTT